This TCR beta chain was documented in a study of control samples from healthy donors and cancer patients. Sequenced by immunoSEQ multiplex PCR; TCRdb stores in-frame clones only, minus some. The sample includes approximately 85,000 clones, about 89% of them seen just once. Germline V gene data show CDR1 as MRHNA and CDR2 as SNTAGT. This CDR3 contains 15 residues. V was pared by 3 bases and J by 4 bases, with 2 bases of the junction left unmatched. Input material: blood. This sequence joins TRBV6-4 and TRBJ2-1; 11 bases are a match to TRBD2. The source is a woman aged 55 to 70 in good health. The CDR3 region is CASSDTSGGYNEQFF. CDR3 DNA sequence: TGTGCCAGCAGTGATACTAGCGGGGGTTACAATGAGCAGTTCTTC.